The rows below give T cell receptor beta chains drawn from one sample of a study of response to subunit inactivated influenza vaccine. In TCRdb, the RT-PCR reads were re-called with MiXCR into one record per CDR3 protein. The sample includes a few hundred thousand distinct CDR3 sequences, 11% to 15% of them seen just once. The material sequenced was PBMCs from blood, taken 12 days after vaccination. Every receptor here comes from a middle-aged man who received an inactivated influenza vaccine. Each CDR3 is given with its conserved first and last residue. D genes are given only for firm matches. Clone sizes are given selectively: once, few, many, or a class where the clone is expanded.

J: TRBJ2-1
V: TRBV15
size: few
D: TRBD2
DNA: TGTGCCACCAGCAAACTAGCGGGAGGAGGCAATGAGCAGTTCTTC
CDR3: CATSKLAGGGNEQFF

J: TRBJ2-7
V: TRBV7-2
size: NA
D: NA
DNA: TGTGCCAGCAGCTTAGTACAAGCTGGGTACGAGCAGTACTTC
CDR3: CASSLVQAGYEQYF

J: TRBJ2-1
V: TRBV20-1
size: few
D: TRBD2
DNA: TGCAGTGCTAGAGATCAAGGAGCGGGGGCCTACAATGAGCAGTTCTTC
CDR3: CSARDQGAGAYNEQFF

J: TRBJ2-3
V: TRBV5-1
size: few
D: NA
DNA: TGCGCCAGCAGTCTTGAAATCCTCTCAGATACGCAGTATTTT
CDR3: CASSLEILSDTQYF

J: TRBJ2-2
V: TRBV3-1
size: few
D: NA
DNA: TGTGCCAGCAGCCAAGATAGGCCCACCGGGGAGCTGTTTTTT
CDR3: CASSQDRPTGELFF

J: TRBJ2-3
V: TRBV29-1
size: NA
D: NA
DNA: TGCAGCGTTGAAATCCTCTATACCAAAGGAAGAGATACGCAGTATTTT
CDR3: CSVEILYTKGRDTQYF

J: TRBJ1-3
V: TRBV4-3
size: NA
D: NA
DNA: TGCGCCAGCAGCCAAGAAATCTTCTCTGGAAACACCATATATTTT
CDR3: CASSQEIFSGNTIYF

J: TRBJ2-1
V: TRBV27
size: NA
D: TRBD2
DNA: TGTGCCAGCAGTCCTAGACTAGCGGGTAGATCCTACAATGAGCAGTTCTTC
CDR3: CASSPRLAGRSYNEQFF

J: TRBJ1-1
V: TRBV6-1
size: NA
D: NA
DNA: TGTGCCAGCAAAGGGGCAGGGAGAGGGGGCACTGAAGCTTTCTTT
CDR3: CASKGAGRGGTEAFF

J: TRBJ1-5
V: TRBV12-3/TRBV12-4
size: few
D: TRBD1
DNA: TGTGCCAGCAGTTTCGCGGACAGGGGTAACAATCAGCCCCAGCATTTT
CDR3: CASSFADRGNNQPQHF

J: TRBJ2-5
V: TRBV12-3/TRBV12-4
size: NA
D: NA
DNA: TGTGCCAGCAGCCATAATAAGGCGGGGAAGACCCAGTACTTC
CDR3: CASSHNKAGKTQYF

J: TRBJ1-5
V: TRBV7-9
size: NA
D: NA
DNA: TGTGCCAGCAGCCTAGGGCAGGGGTATAGCAATCAGCCCCAGCATTTT
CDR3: CASSLGQGYSNQPQHF

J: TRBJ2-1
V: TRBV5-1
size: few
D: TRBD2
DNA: TGCGCCAGCAGCATAACCGGGACTAGCGGGGGGAATGAGCAGTTCTTC
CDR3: CASSITGTSGGNEQFF

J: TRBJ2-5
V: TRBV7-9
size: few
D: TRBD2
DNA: TGTGCCAGCAGCGATTGGACTAGCGGGGAAGAGACCCAGTACTTC
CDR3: CASSDWTSGEETQYF

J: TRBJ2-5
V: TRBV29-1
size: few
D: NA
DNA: TGCAGCGCTGATTGGGGTTCAGGGGGAGGAGAGACCCAGTACTTC
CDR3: CSADWGSGGGETQYF

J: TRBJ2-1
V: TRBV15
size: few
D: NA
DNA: TGTGCCACCAGCAGAGATGGTGCCCCCAACAATGAGCAGTTCTTC
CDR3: CATSRDGAPNNEQFF

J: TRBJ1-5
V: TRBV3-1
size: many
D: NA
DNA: TGTGCCAGCAGCCAGGCAGGGAATCAGCCCCAGCATTTT
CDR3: CASSQAGNQPQHF

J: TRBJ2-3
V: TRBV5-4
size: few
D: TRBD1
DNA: TGTGCCAGCAGCTTGGACAGGGGTCTCACAGATACGCAGTATTTT
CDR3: CASSLDRGLTDTQYF

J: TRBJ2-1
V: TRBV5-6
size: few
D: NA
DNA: TGTGCCAGCAGCTTGGGGGCTAGTCATGAGCAGTTCTTC
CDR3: CASSLGASHEQFF

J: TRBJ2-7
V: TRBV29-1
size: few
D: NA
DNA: TGCAGCGTTGAAGACGGACAGCCCTACGAGCAGTACTTC
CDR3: CSVEDGQPYEQYF

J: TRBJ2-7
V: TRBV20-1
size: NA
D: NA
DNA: TGCAGTGCTAGAGGTTCGGGCGTGGGGGAGCAGTACTTC
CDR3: CSARGSGVGEQYF

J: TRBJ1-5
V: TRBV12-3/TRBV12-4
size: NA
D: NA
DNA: TGTGCCAGCAGTTTCCGAGGTCAGCCCCAGCATTTT
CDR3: CASSFRGQPQHF

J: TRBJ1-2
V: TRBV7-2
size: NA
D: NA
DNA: TGTGCCAGCAGCCCGGGGAGGGCTAATGGCTACACCTTC
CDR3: CASSPGRANGYTF

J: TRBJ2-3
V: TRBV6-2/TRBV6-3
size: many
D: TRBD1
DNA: TGTGCCAGCAGTTACTCACCCACGACGGCGTTGAGGCAGGGGGCTGCGCAGTATTTT
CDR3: CASSYSPTTALRQGAAQYF

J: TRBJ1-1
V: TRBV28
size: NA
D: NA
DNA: TGTGCCAGCATCAAAACTGGGCGGACTGAAGCTTTCTTT
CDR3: CASIKTGRTEAFF

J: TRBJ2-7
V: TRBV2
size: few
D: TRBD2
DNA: TGTGCCAGCAGTGCCCTAGGACTAGCGGACTACGAGCAGTACTTC
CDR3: CASSALGLADYEQYF

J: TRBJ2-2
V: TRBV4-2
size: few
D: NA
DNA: TGTGCCAGCAGCCAAGGCAGGGCTGTAACCGGGGAGCTGTTTTTT
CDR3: CASSQGRAVTGELFF

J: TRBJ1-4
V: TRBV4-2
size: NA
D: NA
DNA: TGTGCCAGCAGCCAAGACAGGGAAAAACTGTTTTTT
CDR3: CASSQDREKLFF

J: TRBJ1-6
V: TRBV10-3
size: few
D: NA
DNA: TGTGCCATCAGTGAGTCCCTGGGCCAGAATTCACCCCTCCACTTT
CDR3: CAISESLGQNSPLHF

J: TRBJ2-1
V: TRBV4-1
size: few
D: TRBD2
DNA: TGCGCCAGCAGCCAAAATTGGGGGGGGACTAGCGGGAAGAGCTCCTACAATGAGCAGTTCTTC
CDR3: CASSQNWGGTSGKSSYNEQFF

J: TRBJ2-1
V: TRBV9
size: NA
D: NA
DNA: TGTGCCAGCAGCGTTATAGGGGGAAGGGGCTACAATGAGCAGTTCTTC
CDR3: CASSVIGGRGYNEQFF

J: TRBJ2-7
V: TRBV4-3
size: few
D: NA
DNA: TGCGCCAGCAGCCGACAACGGGGAACCTACGAGCAGTACTTC
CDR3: CASSRQRGTYEQYF

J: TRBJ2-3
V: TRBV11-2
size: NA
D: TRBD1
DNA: TGTGCCAGCAGCTCGGACAGGGGAAGCACAGATACGCAGTATTTT
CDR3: CASSSDRGSTDTQYF

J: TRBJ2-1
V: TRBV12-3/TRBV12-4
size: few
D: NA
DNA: TGTGCCAGCAGTTTAGTGGCAGGCTTATCCTACAATGAGCAGTTCTTC
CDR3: CASSLVAGLSYNEQFF

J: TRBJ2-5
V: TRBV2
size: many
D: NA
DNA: TGTGCCAGCAGTGGGCTGCCTCCCCAGTACTTC
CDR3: CASSGLPPQYF

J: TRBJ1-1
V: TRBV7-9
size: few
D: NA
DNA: TGTGCCAGCAGCTTAGATTGGGGCACTGAAGCTTTCTTT
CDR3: CASSLDWGTEAFF

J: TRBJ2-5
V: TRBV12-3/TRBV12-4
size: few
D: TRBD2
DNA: TGTGCCAGCAGTTTTCCCCGCCAGACTAGCGGGGTTTTGGAGACCCAGTACTTC
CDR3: CASSFPRQTSGVLETQYF

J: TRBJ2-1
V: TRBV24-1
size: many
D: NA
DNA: TGTGCCACCAGTGTCTGGGAAGATGAGCAGTTCTTC
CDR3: CATSVWEDEQFF

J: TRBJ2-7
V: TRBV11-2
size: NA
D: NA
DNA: TGTGCCAGCAGCTCCGATACGCTCAGGGGCGAGCAGTACTTC
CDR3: CASSSDTLRGEQYF

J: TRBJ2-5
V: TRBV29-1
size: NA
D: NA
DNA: TGCAGCGTTCTGGACAGATTGGGAGAGACCCAGTACTTC
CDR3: CSVLDRLGETQYF

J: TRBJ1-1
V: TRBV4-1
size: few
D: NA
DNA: TGCGCCAGCAGCCAAAGACTGACTATGAACACTGAAGCTTTCTTT
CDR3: CASSQRLTMNTEAFF

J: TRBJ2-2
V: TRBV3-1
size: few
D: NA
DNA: TGTGCCAGCAGCCAAGGGGAGGCCGGGGAGCTGTTTTTT
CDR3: CASSQGEAGELFF

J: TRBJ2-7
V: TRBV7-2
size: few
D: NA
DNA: TGTGCCAGCAGCTTAGGCCGGTCCGGTGAAATATACGAGCAGTACTTC
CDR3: CASSLGRSGEIYEQYF

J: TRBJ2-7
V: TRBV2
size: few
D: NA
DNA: TGTGCCAGCAGGACGGTTTTTCACGAGCAGTACTTC
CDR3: CASRTVFHEQYF

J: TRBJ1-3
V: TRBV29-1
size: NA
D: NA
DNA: TGCAGCGTTGTACACAGGAACTCTGGAAACACCATATATTTT
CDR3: CSVVHRNSGNTIYF

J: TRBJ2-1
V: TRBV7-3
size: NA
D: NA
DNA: TGTGCCAGCAGCTTCGACCCCAGGGGTGAGCAGTTCTTC
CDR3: CASSFDPRGEQFF

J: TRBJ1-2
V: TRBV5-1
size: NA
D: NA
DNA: TGCGCCAGCAGCCCACCGGGAACGTATGGCTACACCTTC
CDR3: CASSPPGTYGYTF

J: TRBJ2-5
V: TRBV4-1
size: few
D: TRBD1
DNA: TGCGCCAGCAGCCGCCGACAGGGGTTGCGAGAGACCCAGTACTTC
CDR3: CASSRRQGLRETQYF

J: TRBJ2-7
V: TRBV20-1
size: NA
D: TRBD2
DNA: TGCAGTGCCTACGGACTAGCGGGAGGTTTATTCTACGAGCAGTACTTC
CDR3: CSAYGLAGGLFYEQYF

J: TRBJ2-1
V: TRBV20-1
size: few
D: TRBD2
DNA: TGCAGTGCTAGTACCAGCGGGGCAGGGTACAATGAGCAGTTCTTC
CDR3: CSASTSGAGYNEQFF

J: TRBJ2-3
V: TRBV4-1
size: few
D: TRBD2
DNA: TGCGCCAGCAGCCAAGTTGGGACTAGCGGTCTTGGTACGCAGTATTTT
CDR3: CASSQVGTSGLGTQYF

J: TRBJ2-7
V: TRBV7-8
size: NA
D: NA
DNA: TGTGCCAGCAGCGGAGGACGGATCTCCTACGAGCAGTACTTC
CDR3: CASSGGRISYEQYF

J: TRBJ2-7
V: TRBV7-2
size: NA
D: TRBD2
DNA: TGTGCCAGCAGCGTAACTAGCGGGGAATCCTACGAGCAGTACTTC
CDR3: CASSVTSGESYEQYF

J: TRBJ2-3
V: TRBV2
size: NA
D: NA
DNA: TGTGCCAGCAGTGAACAGGGGGGAGGCACAGATACGCAGTATTTT
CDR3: CASSEQGGGTDTQYF